This entry lists 25 T cell receptor beta chains sequenced from one sample in a study of T cells in Graves' hyperthyroidism and ophthalmopathy. The investigators amplified TCR beta CDR3 regions from RNA transcripts. The HTBI primer set drove a first-round RT-PCR of the TCR CDR3. One entry per CDR3 protein, called by TCRdb with MiXCR from the multiplex PCR reads. This table has approximately 520,000 distinct CDR3 sequences, around 20% appearing once. Input material: blood. The receptors here all came from a man in his late teens or twenties with Graves' hyperthyroidism.

This clonotype was recorded at least ten times. The chain is built from TRBV6-1 and TRBJ2-1; 11 nucleotides match TRBD2. J was trimmed by 5 bases and V by 7 bases; bases with no gene match: 7. The CDR3 runs 15 residues. Germline V CDR1 and CDR2: MNHNS, SASEGT. The CDR3 region has the DNA TGTGCCAGCACCCCACTAGCGGGGGTTAACAATGAGCAGTTCTTC. Its translation: CASTPLAGVNNEQFF.

The V and J genes are TRBV13 and TRBJ1-5; 9 bases agree with TRBD1. From germline, CDR1 is PRHDT and CDR2 FYEKMQ (reference sequence). V lost 2 bases, J lost 5 bases, and 4 bases stayed unmatched. The CDR3 totals 15 residues. CDR3 DNA sequence: TGTGCCAGCAGCTTAAAGGGACAGGGCTATCAGCCCCAGCATTTT. Its protein product is CASSLKGQGYQPQHF.

This clonotype was seen repeatedly, ten times or more. This chain uses TRBV28 with TRBJ2-5; the D call may be TRBD1 or TRBD2 (5 bases each). V shed 6 bases and J shed 9 bases, with 17 bases lying between them. Germline CDR1 and CDR2: MDHEN and SYDVKM. The CDR3 is 13 residues long. The CDR3 sequence is CASRPGTKRAQYF. The DNA for the CDR3 is TGTGCCAGCAGGCCCGGGACCAAAAGGGCCCAGTACTTC.

The chain recombines TRBV19 with TRBJ2-5; D unresolved. Trimming cost V 3 bases and J 1 base, with 6 bases left between them. CDR1 is LNHDA and CDR2 is SQIVND in the germline V gene (reference sequence). There are 13 residues in the CDR3. The CDR3 reads CASSIRRQETQYF. The CDR3, as DNA: TGTGCCAGTAGTATCCGACGCCAAGAGACCCAGTACTTC. The full variable domain, its missing parts supplied by reference TRBV19 and TRBJ2-5, is DGGITQSPKYLFRKEGQNVTLSCEQNLNHDAMYWYRQDPGQGLRLIYYSQIVNDFQKGDIAEGYSVSREKKESFPLTVTSAQKNPTAFYLCASSIRRQETQYFGPGTRLLVL.

In its sample, this clonotype was seen many times. The chain combines TRBV20-1 with TRBJ1-5, with D uncertain. Trimming took 4 bases from V and 0 from J, leaving 16 bases between them. This CDR3 spans 16 amino acids. Looked up from germline, CDR1 is DFQATT and CDR2 is SNEGSKA (reference sequence). CDR3 DNA: TGCAGTGCTACGGGAAGGGCAGGTGGTAGCAATCAGCCCCAGCATTTT. It yields the protein CSATGRAGGSNQPQHF.

At least ten counts were recorded for this clonotype. This chain links TRBV28 with TRBJ1-1; no clear D. This CDR3 is built from 13 residues. The germline gives CDR1 MDHEN, CDR2 SYDVKM. The germline V and J ends were trimmed by 6 bases and 6 bases, with 14 bases remaining between them. Here the CDR3 DNA reads TGTGCCAGCAGCTGGCTGGGTTATGCTGAAGCTTTCTTT. Its translation is CASSWLGYAEAFF.

The sample holds many counts of this clonotype. V and J are TRBV15 and TRBJ2-7; weak D call: TRBD2 (7 bases). Germline V gene data show CDR1 as LNHNV and CDR2 as YYDKDF (reference sequence). The CDR3 covers 13 residues. Trimming took off 6 bases at V and 3 bases at J, with 12 bases between the two ends. The CDR3 region is CATREGGSYEQYF. The CDR3 DNA follows: TGTGCCACCAGGGAGGGGGGGAGCTACGAGCAGTACTTC.

The chain joins TRBV28 to TRBJ1-5, with 10 positions matching TRBD1. CDR1 is MDHEN, CDR2 SYDVKM, per germline. The V segment lost 8 bases and the J segment 6 bases; nucleotides outside the gene matches: 4. The CDR3 length is 13 residues. CDR3 coding DNA: TGTGCCAGCGGAGGGACAGGGGTTCAGCCCCAGCATTTT. Translated, it gives CASGGTGVQPQHF. Using reference TRBV28 and TRBJ1-5 for the parts outside the CDR3, the full variable domain is DVKVTQSSRYLVKRTGEKVFLECVQDMDHENMFWYRQDPGLGLRLIYFSYDVKMKEKGDIPEGYSVSREKKERFSLILESASTNQTSMYLCASGGTGVQPQHFGDGTRLSIL.

The chain carries TRBV13 and TRBJ2-7; possibly TRBD1 for D (6 bases). Trimming cost V 5 bases and J 3 bases, with 11 bases left between them. The CDR3 totals 13 residues. From germline, CDR1 is PRHDT and CDR2 FYEKMQ (reference sequence). For the CDR3, the DNA is TGTGCCAGCAGCGCAGACAGGAACTACGAGCAGTACTTC. Protein: CASSADRNYEQYF.

The chain employs TRBV2 and TRBJ1-2, with 8 bases identical to TRBD1. Germline V CDR1 and CDR2: SNHLY, FYNNEI. The CDR3 covers 14 residues. The ends lost 3 bases at V and 4 bases at J; junction bases unmatched: 4. Here the CDR3 reads CASSDTGTGYGYTF. CDR3 nucleotide sequence: TGTGCCAGCAGTGACACCGGGACAGGCTATGGCTACACCTTC.

The table lists this clonotype with many counts. J is TRBJ2-2 and V is TRBV7-8; 7 nucleotides match TRBD1. The CDR3 is 15 residues long. V trimming: 5 bases; J trimming: 2 bases; junction bases outside the gene matches: 5. From germline, CDR1 is SGHVS and CDR2 FQNEAQ. CDR3: CASSPWTGNTGELFF. CDR3 DNA sequence: TGTGCCAGCAGCCCATGGACAGGAAACACCGGGGAGCTGTTTTTT.

With regard to this clonotype: The limits of the CDR3 on the DNA are not certain, so only TCRdb's listed CDR3 is given. This chain uses TRBV5-1 with TRBJ1-3. The CDR3 spans 14 amino acids, including both terminal residues. Germline V CDR1 and CDR2: SGHRS, YFSETQ. The CDR3: CASSLVGEGNTMYF.

In its sample, this clonotype was seen many times. This chain connects TRBV7-9 to TRBJ2-5, with 10 bases that match TRBD2. Trimming removed 3 bases from V and 4 bases from J; junction bases left unmatched: 5. Germline V gene lookup returns CDR1 SEHNR and CDR2 FQNEAQ (reference sequence). The CDR3 covers 15 residues. This chain's CDR3 is CASSFSGLATETQYF. The CDR3 DNA reads TGTGCCAGCAGCTTTTCGGGACTAGCGACAGAGACCCAGTACTTC.

There are many counts of this clonotype. The chain combines TRBV6-1 with TRBJ2-7, with D unresolved. V was clipped by 0 bases and J by 7 bases, with 10 bases between them. Germline V CDR1 and CDR2: MNHNS, SASEGT. This CDR3 comprises 13 residues. The CDR3 protein is CASSEAGSVEQYF. CDR3 bases: TGTGCCAGCAGTGAAGCCGGCAGCGTTGAGCAGTACTTC.

This clonotype has ten or more counts. The rearrangement joins TRBV28 to TRBJ2-6; 7 bases map to TRBD2. The CDR3 sequence is 14 residues long. J lost 2 bases, V lost 6 bases, and 1 base had no gene match. The germline gives CDR1 MDHEN, CDR2 SYDVKM. CDR3 sequence (DNA): TGTGCCAGCAGGACTAGCACTGGGGCCAACGTCCTGACTTTC. Amino acids: CASRTSTGANVLTF.

The chain recombines TRBV18 with TRBJ2-5; D may be TRBD1 (5 bases). CDR3 length: 14 amino acids. The V and J ends lost 3 bases and 2 bases respectively, with 10 bases between them. CDR1 is KGHSH, CDR2 LQKENI, per germline. The CDR3 reads CASSPTTGQETQYF. CDR3 DNA: TGTGCCAGCTCACCTACCACAGGTCAAGAGACCCAGTACTTC.

This clonotype was found many times. The V call is TRBV6-1, the J call TRBJ2-7; 7 bases fit TRBD1. This CDR3 has 13 residues. The V segment lost 7 bases and the J segment 0 bases; nucleotides outside the gene matches: 3. Germline V lookup: CDR1 MNHNS, CDR2 SASEGT. CDR3 coding DNA: TGTGCCAGCAAGGGACAGCGCTCCTACGAGCAGTACTTC. As protein: CASKGQRSYEQYF.

This clonotype showed up many times. V gene TRBV27 combines with J gene TRBJ2-7, with D maybe TRBD1 (6 bases). The CDR3 contains 14 residues. The germline gives CDR1 MNHEY, CDR2 SMNVEV (reference sequence). V was trimmed by 8 bases and J by 2 bases, leaving 16 bases between them. CDR3 amino acids: CASSPGHLTYEQYF. The CDR3 coding sequence is TGTGCCAGCTCCCCGGGACACCTTACCTACGAGCAGTACTTC.

The chain links TRBV5-1 to TRBJ2-7, with D tentatively TRBD2 (5 bases). With 4 bases removed from V and 5 bases from J, the gap between germline ends came to 13 bases. Germline V CDR1 and CDR2: SGHRS, YFSETQ. This CDR3 has 13 residues. The CDR3 DNA reads TGCGCCAGCAGCCAACTGGAGGTCCACGAGCAGTACTTC. As protein: CASSQLEVHEQYF.

This clonotype has more than one count but fewer than ten. The rearrangement uses TRBV14 and TRBJ2-7; 8 nucleotides agree with TRBD2. This CDR3 has 17 amino acids. V was clipped by 0 bases and J by 2 bases; unmatched bases: 9. Per the germline V gene, CDR1 is SGHDN and CDR2 is FVKESK. CDR3 sequence: CASSQDLGGLGAYEQYF. Here the CDR3 DNA reads TGTGCCAGCAGCCAAGATCTTGGGGGACTAGGAGCCTACGAGCAGTACTTC.

This clonotype was picked up a small number of times. V and J are TRBV5-6 and TRBJ1-1; no definite D call. The CDR3 is made up of 15 amino acids. V dropped 0 bases and J dropped 5 bases, with 14 bases sitting between them. Germline V CDR1 and CDR2: SGHDT, YYEEEE. CDR3 sequence (DNA): TGTGCCAGCAGCTTGGGGTACGTCTTGGGGACTGAAGCTTTCTTT. Its protein is CASSLGYVLGTEAFF. Combining the CDR3 with reference TRBV5-6 and TRBJ1-1 gives the whole variable domain DAGVTQSPTHLIKTRGQQVTLRCSPKSGHDTVSWYQQALGQGPQFIFQYYEEEERQRGNFPDRFSGHQFPNYSSELNVNALLLGDSALYLCASSLGYVLGTEAFFGQGTRLTVV.

This clonotype occurred many times. The chain carries TRBV20-1 and TRBJ1-2; no definite D call. This CDR3 is built from 12 residues. From germline, CDR1 is DFQATT and CDR2 SNEGSKA (reference sequence). Trimming left V 2 bases short and J 3 bases short, with 7 bases between. The CDR3 loop reads CSARPSYYGYTF. In DNA form, the CDR3 reads TGCAGTGCTAGACCGAGTTACTATGGCTACACCTTC.

This clonotype was seen ten or more times. The chain combines TRBV12-3 or TRBV12-4 with TRBJ2-2; D remains unclear. Deletions cut 7 bases from V and 6 bases from J, with 12 bases between. CDR3 length equals 13 residues. CDR3 bases: TGTGCCAGCACCTCGGTCGGACCCGGGGAGCTGTTTTTT. Residues: CASTSVGPGELFF.

This clonotype has ten or more counts. One junction end disagrees with the germline gene, perhaps due to a read error. The rearrangement uses TRBV7-9 and TRBJ2-7; the D gene is possibly TRBD2 (6 bases). CDR3 length: 12 amino acids. Germline values: CDR1 SEHNR, CDR2 FQNEAQ (reference sequence). In DNA form, the CDR3 reads TGTGCCAGCAGCATAGCGGAGGACGGGCAGTACTTC. Translation: CASSIAEDGQYF.

J is TRBJ2-4 and V is TRBV2; 9 bases are shared with TRBD1. CDR3 size: 14 residues. V trimming: 6 bases; J trimming: 6 bases; junction bases outside the gene matches: 6. Germline assignment: CDR1 SNHLY and CDR2 FYNNEI. CDR3 loop: CASRHRGPANIQYF. The CDR3 DNA is TGTGCCAGCAGACACAGGGGGCCGGCAAACATTCAGTACTTC.